The TCR beta chain described here comes from a study of cytomegalovirus exposure and HLA in healthy donors. A multiplex PCR was run with 60 Vbeta primers and 13 Jbeta primers. Sequencing used immunoSEQ multiplex PCR; TCRdb keeps in-frame clones, though not all of them. The table shows about 200,000 clones, with around 76% occurring only once. The V gene lost 5 bases and the J gene lost 8 bases, with 18 bases spanning the gap. Germline-derived CDR1 and CDR2 are MNHEY and SVGAGI. The CDR3 loop spans 15 amino acids. The sample taken for sequencing was PBMCs. The chain employs TRBV6-5 and TRBJ1-4, with D hard to call. This receptor was taken from a man aged 25 to 45 in good health and CMV-seronegative. CDR3 loop: CASSPGSSLGEKLFF. In DNA, the CDR3 is TGTGCCAGCAGTCCGGGGTCCTCTCTGGGGGAAAAACTGTTTTTT.